A single sample is the source of the 23 T cell receptor beta chains below, sequenced in a study of blood T cell repertoires in COVID-19. This table comes from immunoSEQ multiplex PCR, and its TCRdb copy is limited to in-frame clones, with some not included. The sample shows approximately 670,000 clones, about 90% of them seen only once. Sequenced input: peripheral blood. These receptors originate from a woman between 18 and 29 years old with acute or convalescent COVID-19.

The genes are TRBV7-2 and TRBJ1-2, with a possible D match to TRBD1 (6 bases). This CDR3 region has 15 residues. Between the trimmed V and J ends, which lost 5 bases and 8 bases, there was a span of 21 bases. Per the germline V gene, CDR1 is SGHTA and CDR2 is FQGNSA. For the CDR3, the DNA is TGTGCCAGCAGCCCGACAGGCCGACCCGACTGGGGCTACACCTTC. This translates into CASSPTGRPDWGYTF.

J is TRBJ1-2 and V is TRBV3-1 (or the pseudogene TRBV3-2), with a possible D match to TRBD1 (5 bases). V shed 0 bases and J shed 3 bases, with 11 bases lying between them. This CDR3 has 15 amino acids. Germline V gives CDR1 LGHDT, CDR2 YNNKEL (reference sequence). The CDR3 sequence is CASSQDLQGYYGYTF. For the CDR3, the DNA is TGTGCCAGCAGCCAAGATCTCCAGGGATACTATGGCTACACCTTC.

This chain connects TRBV6-4 to TRBJ2-3, with TRBD2 matching over 7 bases. The CDR3 totals 14 residues. From germline, CDR1 is MRHNA and CDR2 SNTAGT. After removal of 5 bases from V and 2 bases from J, the junction contained 4 bases not matched to a gene. This CDR3 reads CASSPTSFTDTQYF. The DNA for the CDR3 is TGTGCCAGCAGTCCGACTAGCTTCACAGATACGCAGTATTTT.

This chain connects TRBV11-2 to TRBJ1-1; TRBD1 matches 10 bases. CDR1 and CDR2 (germline): SGHAT, FQNNGV. V lost 5 bases and J lost 0; bases outside the gene matches: 6. The CDR3 covers 16 residues. CDR3 sequence reads: CASSSWTGGMNTEAFF. The CDR3 DNA reads TGTGCCAGCAGCAGTTGGACAGGGGGGATGAACACTGAAGCTTTCTTT.

The chain joins TRBV12-3 or TRBV12-4 to TRBJ1-1; 8 bases align to TRBD1. V lost 6 bases, J lost 8 bases, and 5 bases stayed unmatched. CDR3 length equals 12 residues. CDR3 nucleotides: TGTGCCAGCAGAATTACAGGGGGGGAAGCTTTCTTT. This sequence encodes CASRITGGEAFF.

This clone was recorded once. CDR3 region: CASSVDRGPVSPLHF. Here the CDR3 DNA reads TGTGCCAGCAGTGTAGACAGGGGGCCGGTGTCACCCCTCCACTTT. The V call is TRBV6-4, the J call TRBJ1-6; 10 bases are a match to TRBD1. The junction had 7 bases not matched to a gene; V was cut back by 4 bases and J by 10 bases. CDR1 is MRHNA, CDR2 SNTAGT, per germline. CDR3 size: 15 residues.

The chain uses TRBV2 and TRBJ1-2; D is possibly TRBD1 (6 bases). The CDR3 sequence is 15 residues long. Trimming removed 10 bases from V and 1 base from J, with 19 bases in between. Looked up from germline, CDR1 is SNHLY and CDR2 is FYNNEI. Written as DNA, the CDR3 is TGTGCCACCACATCAGGGGAGGGGGTTAACTATGGCTACACCTTC. Protein: CATTSGEGVNYGYTF.

V and J are TRBV7-3 and TRBJ2-2; 8 nucleotides match TRBD2. There are 18 residues in the CDR3. Germline trimming cut 0 bases from V and 2 bases from J; bases unmatched to any gene: 8. CDR1 and CDR2 (germline): SGHTA, FQGTGA. DNA of the CDR3: TGTGCCAGCAGCTTAACGCGTCTAGCGGGCGGTAACACCGGGGAGCTGTTTTTT. The encoded protein is CASSLTRLAGGNTGELFF.

The V gene is TRBV29-1, the J gene TRBJ2-7; D is undetermined. From germline, CDR1 is SQVTM and CDR2 ANQGSEA. The CDR3 spans 12 residues. V shed 5 bases and J shed 1 base, with 9 bases lying between them. As DNA, the CDR3 is TGCAGCGTTTTGGGCAAATCCTACGAGCAGTACTTC. Protein: CSVLGKSYEQYF.

V gene TRBV18 combines with J gene TRBJ1-1, with a possible D match to TRBD1 (5 bases). Per germline, CDR1 KGHSH and CDR2 LQKENI. Between the trimmed V and J ends, which lost 6 bases and 1 base, there was a span of 21 bases. The CDR3 length is 17 residues. The CDR3 region has the DNA TGTGCCAGCTCTCCCACCGTATCCGCGGGGGGGAACACTGAAGCTTTCTTT. Its translation: CASSPTVSAGGNTEAFF.

V usage is TRBV6-5 and J usage is TRBJ1-2, with 9 nucleotides matching TRBD1. Germline V gene data show CDR1 as MNHEY and CDR2 as SVGAGI. Germline trimming cut 6 bases from V and 3 bases from J; bases unmatched to any gene: 5. The CDR3 length is 14 residues. Written as DNA, the CDR3 is TGTGCCAGCAGATGGACAGGGGCGGACTATGGCTACACCTTC. Translating gives CASRWTGADYGYTF.

The rearrangement joins TRBV5-1 to TRBJ2-3; 7 bases align to TRBD1. J gave up 4 bases and V 0 bases, and 2 bases lay outside the gene matches. Per the germline V gene, CDR1 is SGHRS and CDR2 is YFSETQ. CDR3 size: 14 residues. CDR3 nucleotide sequence: TGCGCCAGCAGCTTGGACAGGGGCGCAGATACGCAGTATTTT. Encoded protein: CASSLDRGADTQYF.

This chain connects TRBV11-3 to TRBJ1-5; 8 bases map to TRBD1. Losses at the gene ends were 5 bases for V and 0 bases for J; bases not matched to a gene: 12. The germline V gene encodes CDR1 SGHNT and CDR2 YENEEA. CDR3 size: 18 residues. The DNA for the CDR3 is TGTGCCAGCAGCCCGCCTCCACAGGGGGTCTATAGCAATCAGCCCCAGCATTTT. It encodes CASSPPPQGVYSNQPQHF.

The chain joins TRBV4-3 to TRBJ2-2; weak D call: TRBD2 (6 bases). CDR3 length: 15 amino acids. Germline V gene data show CDR1 as LGHNA and CDR2 as YSLEER. V gave up 4 bases and J gave up 4 bases, with 13 bases separating them. The CDR3 here is CASSPEVGGTGELFF. The CDR3 DNA follows: TGCGCCAGCAGCCCCGAAGTGGGGGGCACCGGGGAGCTGTTTTTT.

The CDR3 region has the DNA TGTGCCAGCAGCGTGAATCGATTAGATAACAGGGGGAGCGCCGGGGAGCTGTTTTTT. As protein: CASSVNRLDNRGSAGELFF. The chain carries TRBV9 and TRBJ2-2; 8 positions match TRBD1. Losses at the gene ends were 2 bases for V and 6 bases for J; bases not matched to a gene: 18. The CDR3 covers 19 residues. The germline V gene has CDR1 SGDLS and CDR2 YYNGEE.

With respect to this clone: A single base separates this from a much larger clone, so it may be a read error. J is TRBJ2-7 and V is TRBV6-2 or TRBV6-3; no firm D call. Germline V gene data show CDR1 as MNHEY and CDR2 as SVGEGT. The V end lost 2 bases, the J end lost 2 bases, and 4 bases lay between the germline ends. The CDR3 totals 12 residues. CDR3 protein: CASSYGTYEQYF. CDR3 DNA: TGTGCCAGCAGTTACGGCACCTACGAGCAGTACTTC.

The chain recombines TRBV9 with TRBJ2-2, with D possibly being TRBD2 (7 bases). This CDR3 contains 16 residues. Trimming left V 4 bases short and J 6 bases short, with 19 bases between. Germline values: CDR1 SGDLS, CDR2 YYNGEE. CDR3 loop: CASSTPVGGAAGELFF. CDR3 DNA sequence: TGTGCCAGCAGCACCCCAGTAGGGGGGGCCGCCGGGGAGCTGTTTTTT.

This clone appeared once. The rearrangement joins TRBV19 to TRBJ1-5; D is unresolved. The CDR3 loop spans 17 amino acids. The V gene lost 0 bases and the J gene lost 0 bases, with 12 bases spanning the gap. The germline gives CDR1 LNHDA, CDR2 SQIVND (reference sequence). The CDR3 bases are TGTGCCAGTAGTATAGATCTGGTGAGGGCTAGCAATCAGCCCCAGCATTTT. It encodes CASSIDLVRASNQPQHF. Full variable domain (missing parts from reference TRBV19 and TRBJ1-5): DGGITQSPKYLFRKEGQNVTLSCEQNLNHDAMYWYRQDPGQGLRLIYYSQIVNDFQKGDIAEGYSVSREKKESFPLTVTSAQKNPTAFYLCASSIDLVRASNQPQHFGDGTRLSIL.

V gene TRBV19 combines with J gene TRBJ1-5, with D perhaps matching TRBD1 (5 bases). This CDR3 contains 15 residues. Per germline, CDR1 LNHDA and CDR2 SQIVND (reference sequence). V was clipped by 6 bases and J by 1 base, with 13 bases between them. The CDR3 is CASRFSRASNQPQHF. CDR3 DNA: TGTGCCAGTAGATTCTCCAGGGCCAGCAATCAGCCCCAGCATTTT.

The CDR3 sequence: CAWNDRTNGYTF. The CDR3 bases are TGTGCCTGGAATGACAGGACAAATGGCTACACCTTC. J is TRBJ1-2 and V is TRBV30; a possible D gene is TRBD1 (6 bases). This CDR3 is built from 12 residues. From germline, CDR1 is GTSNPN and CDR2 SVGIG (reference sequence). Trimming took off 4 bases at V and 6 bases at J, with 12 bases between the two ends.

The chain combines TRBV6-1 with TRBJ1-2; 11 bases align to TRBD1. V gave up 2 bases and J gave up 8 bases; unmatched junction bases: 10. Germline V gene sequence: CDR1 MNHNS, CDR2 SASEGT. This CDR3 spans 16 amino acids. The CDR3 region is CASSELGTGGAGGYTF. DNA for the CDR3: TGTGCCAGCAGTGAATTGGGGACAGGGGGAGCGGGGGGCTACACCTTC.

This clone was seen a single time. The rearrangement uses TRBV4-3 and TRBJ1-4; 8 nucleotides line up with TRBD1. CDR1 and CDR2 from the germline V gene are LGHNA and YSLEER. CDR3 size: 15 residues. Trimming removed 4 bases from V and 7 bases from J; junction bases left unmatched: 8. For the CDR3, the DNA is TGCGCCAGCAGCCTCGACCCAGGGGGCCGTGAAAAACTGTTTTTT. Translated, it gives CASSLDPGGREKLFF.

The genes are TRBV24-1 and TRBJ1-6; D is uncertain. Deletions cut 3 bases from V and 10 bases from J, with 12 bases between. Germline V lookup: CDR1 KGHDR, CDR2 SFDVKD. The CDR3 sequence is 14 residues long. The CDR3 is CATSDSPLGSPLHF. CDR3 nucleotides: TGTGCCACCAGTGATAGCCCCCTCGGGTCACCCCTCCACTTT.